The entry below gives a single TCR beta chain sequence along with its context. Looked up from germline, CDR1 is KGHSH and CDR2 is LQKENI. V dropped 6 bases and J dropped 5 bases, with 15 bases sitting between them. This CDR3 is built from 14 residues. The record originates from a study of blood T cell repertoires in COVID-19. Sequencing used immunoSEQ multiplex PCR; TCRdb keeps in-frame clones, though not all of them. The sample yields some 190,000 clones, under 85% seen once. This receptor was taken from a man older than 75 with COVID-19, enrolled during active disease. Sequencing was performed on peripheral blood. V gene TRBV18 combines with J gene TRBJ2-3, with D possibly matching TRBD2 (5 bases). DNA for the CDR3: TGTGCCAGCTCCTCGACCGAGGGAGTAGATACGCAGTATTTT. It specifies CASSSTEGVDTQYF.